The present TCR beta chain was sequenced within a study of cytomegalovirus exposure and HLA in healthy donors. A note on this clone: Its antigen remains unknown.

Trimming stripped 4 bases from V and 6 bases from J, with 13 bases between. The length of the CDR3 is 13 residues. Germline assignment: CDR1 SGHRS and CDR2 YFSETQ. Regarding the study as a whole: Most of the CMV-associated TCR beta chains (in a later analysis) appeared to be HLA-restricted. Later analysis identified about 17,000 TCR beta sequences associated with HLA alleles, using a false discovery rate threshold of 0.05. Exclusion applied to some V segments, including TRBV6-2 and TRBV6-3, as they were indistinguishable.

The study ran its PCR with 60 Vbeta and 13 Jbeta primers. TCRdb's table, derived via immunoSEQ multiplex PCR, lists solely in-frame clones and lacks some. The table has some 150,000 clones, nearly 80% seen once. The sequence derives from a man aged 18-30 years in good health and CMV-seropositive. The sample consisted of PBMCs. This chain connects TRBV5-1 to TRBJ1-1; TRBD1 is a possible D gene (5 bases). The CDR3, as DNA: TGCGCCAGCAGCGAGACACCGGGGGCTGAAGCTTTCTTT. Its translation: CASSETPGAEAFF.